These T cell receptor beta chains were read from a single sample in a study of shared clonotypes between healthy human individuals. The data were produced by immunoSEQ multiplex PCR, yet TCRdb's version contains in-frame clones alone and is incomplete. The sample has some 2,400,000 clones; more than 90% are singletons. Material for sequencing was naive CD4+ T cells sorted from blood. The source is a man aged 18 to 30 in good health. CDR3s include the opening cysteine and the closing phenylalanine or tryptophan. The D gene is left open where the match is weak. Some rows mark clone size as missing; the rest say once, few, many or name a class of expanded clone.

-,-,TRBV5-1,TRBJ2-1,TGCGCCAGCAGCTTGGGGTGGGGGAATGAGCAGTTCTTC,CASSLGWGNEQFF
TRBD2,-,TRBV2,TRBJ2-2,TGTGCCAGCAGTGAGACCAGCGGGGCCCCCATCGGGGAGCTGTTTTTT,CASSETSGAPIGELFF
-,-,TRBV7-8,TRBJ1-5,TGTGCCAGCAGCTTAGTAAGGCCCCAGGGGAGCAATCAGCCCCAGCATTTT,CASSLVRPQGSNQPQHF
TRBD2,-,TRBV4-2,TRBJ2-1,TGTGCCAGCAGCCCGCTCTCGGGGCGGGGGGCAAGCTCCTACAATGAGCAGTTCTTC,CASSPLSGRGASSYNEQFF
-,-,TRBV7-2,TRBJ1-2,TGTGCCAGCAGCTTAGGGCCCATCCCGACAGTAGTTTCCGGCTACACCTTC,CASSLGPIPTVVSGYTF
TRBD1,-,TRBV6-5,TRBJ1-3,TGTGCCAGCACCCGACAGGGGGTGCTTGGAAACACCATATATTTT,CASTRQGVLGNTIYF
-,-,TRBV9,TRBJ2-5,TGTGCCAGCAGCGTATCCGGGAAGACCCAGTACTTC,CASSVSGKTQYF
TRBD1,-,TRBV5-4,TRBJ2-2,TGTGCCAGCAGCCCGGGAGGACAGGGGACGAACACCGGGGAGCTGTTTTTT,CASSPGGQGTNTGELFF
-,-,TRBV5-4,TRBJ2-7,TGTGCCAGCAGCTTGGCCGTGACATCCAAAGACCTTTCCTACGAGCAGTACTTC,CASSLAVTSKDLSYEQYF
TRBD2,once,TRBV4-1,TRBJ2-3,TGCGCCAGCAGCCAAGTAATCCGTCTAGCGGGAGAGGCAGATACGCAGTATTTT,CASSQVIRLAGEADTQYF
-,-,TRBV6-5,TRBJ2-7,TGTGCCAGCAGACCGGGACCTACATACGAGCAGTACTTC,CASRPGPTYEQYF
TRBD2,once,TRBV15,TRBJ2-1,TGTGCCACCCTCCTCCAAGCGGGGGGGAATTCTAATGAGCAGTTCTTC,CATLLQAGGNSNEQFF
-,-,TRBV7-6,TRBJ2-1,TGTGCCAGCAGCTTGAACAAGGGATCCTACAATGAGCAGTTCTTC,CASSLNKGSYNEQFF
-,-,TRBV29-1,TRBJ1-5,TGCAGCGTTGAAGTCACGGATGGGCAACCCCAGCATTTT,CSVEVTDGQPQHF
-,-,TRBV10-2,TRBJ1-5,TGCGCCAGCAGTGAAGGGGCTTGGGGCAATCAGCCCCAGCATTTT,CASSEGAWGNQPQHF
-,-,TRBV6-1,TRBJ2-7,TGTGCCAGCAGTTCCCGGGACACCGCCGGCGAGCAGTACTTC,CASSSRDTAGEQYF
-,-,TRBV6-5,TRBJ2-7,TGTGCCAGCAGCGTACAGGGATTCTACGAGCAGTACTTC,CASSVQGFYEQYF
TRBD2,-,TRBV10-3,TRBJ2-1,TGTGCCATCAGTGAGTCGGGAGCGGGGGGGGGATACAATGAGCAGTTCTTC,CAISESGAGGGYNEQFF
-,-,TRBV9,TRBJ2-3,TGTGCCAGCAGCGTAGGTAGCAGGGACACAGATACGCAGTATTTT,CASSVGSRDTDTQYF
-,-,TRBV6-1,TRBJ2-2,TGTGCCAGCAGTGAAGCAGGCACCGGGGAGCTGTTTTTT,CASSEAGTGELFF